What follows are 24 T cell receptor beta chains derived from one specimen sequenced in a study of blood T cell repertoires in COVID-19. Sequencing used immunoSEQ multiplex PCR; TCRdb keeps in-frame clones, though not all of them. The repertoire holds 290,000 or so clones, with roughly 85% as singletons. Sequencing used peripheral blood. All receptors derive from a man in his fifties or sixties with active or convalescent COVID-19.

This clone was found once. This rearrangement joins TRBV5-6 to TRBJ2-3; 7 bases are a match to TRBD1. Germline loops: CDR1 SGHDT, CDR2 YYEEEE. The junction had 11 bases not matched to a gene; V was cut back by 0 bases and J by 1 base. The CDR3 sequence is 18 residues long. The CDR3 nucleotides are TGTGCCAGCAGCTTGGGACAGGGTGGGGGAGTTGGCACAGATACGCAGTATTTT. Its protein product is CASSLGQGGGVGTDTQYF.

The chain couples TRBV28 to TRBJ2-2; D is unclear. The V end lost 0 bases, the J end lost 4 bases, and 15 bases lay between the germline ends. CDR1 is MDHEN and CDR2 is SYDVKM in the germline V gene. The CDR3 is 17 amino acids. CDR3 DNA: TGTGCCAGCAGTTTATGGAAACTCCCGTTTGGCACCGGGGAGCTGTTTTTT. Translating it yields CASSLWKLPFGTGELFF. Using reference TRBV28 and TRBJ2-2 for the parts outside the CDR3, the full variable domain is DVKVTQSSRYLVKRTGEKVFLECVQDMDHENMFWYRQDPGLGLRLIYFSYDVKMKEKGDIPEGYSVSREKKERFSLILESASTNQTSMYLCASSLWKLPFGTGELFFGEGSRLTVL.

Points on this clone: Additional DNA sequences in this sample encode the identical CDR3. CDR3 DNA: TGTGCCAGCAGCCCCAGCGGTGAGCAGTTCTTC. This translates into CASSPSGEQFF. This chain uses TRBV7-9 with TRBJ2-1; D might be TRBD2 (5 bases). CDR3 length: 11 amino acids. Germline loops: CDR1 SEHNR, CDR2 FQNEAQ (reference sequence). Trimming left V 5 bases short and J 9 bases short, with 8 bases between.

The rearrangement joins TRBV29-1 to TRBJ2-5, with D perhaps matching TRBD2 (7 bases). V was pared by 8 bases and J by 4 bases, with 17 bases between. The CDR3 length is 13 residues. The germline V gene has CDR1 SQVTM and CDR2 ANQGSEA. CDR3 nucleotide sequence: TGCAGCATAAACTCAGGGGAGGGAGAGACCCAGTACTTC. Translating it yields CSINSGEGETQYF.

The chain links TRBV19 to TRBJ2-1; the match to TRBD2 covers 9 bases. V trimming: 5 bases; J trimming: 5 bases; junction bases outside the gene matches: 16. The CDR3 spans 18 residues. In germline, CDR1 is LNHDA, CDR2 SQIVND (reference sequence). The CDR3 spells CASSRREGPPLKNNEQFF. The DNA of the CDR3 is TGTGCCAGTAGTCGGCGGGAGGGCCCCCCGCTAAAGAACAATGAGCAGTTCTTC.

This clone was counted once. The genes are TRBV5-1 and TRBJ2-3; D uncertain. Germline CDR1 reads SGHRS; CDR2 reads YFSETQ. The V and J ends lost 0 bases and 2 bases respectively, with 7 bases between them. The CDR3 has 14 amino acids. The CDR3 region is CASSLATNTDTQYF. CDR3 nucleotide sequence: TGCGCCAGCAGCTTGGCCACTAACACAGATACGCAGTATTTT.

The chain employs TRBV27 and TRBJ2-7, with 10 bases aligning to TRBD2. The CDR3 spans 15 residues. The V and J ends lost 3 bases and 2 bases, in that order; junction bases with no gene match: 4. Germline CDR1 MNHEY, CDR2 SMNVEV (reference sequence). CDR3 amino acids: CASSFTSGTTYEQYF. The CDR3 coding sequence is TGTGCCAGCAGTTTTACTAGCGGGACAACCTACGAGCAGTACTTC.

The chain is built from TRBV18 and TRBJ2-1; tentative D call: TRBD1 (7 bases). Trimming took 6 bases from V and 6 from J, leaving 15 bases between them. Germline CDR1 is KGHSH and CDR2 is LQKENI. This CDR3 contains 14 residues. CDR3 amino acids: CASSRGDSPNEQFF. CDR3 DNA sequence: TGTGCCAGCTCTCGCGGGGACAGTCCCAATGAGCAGTTCTTC.

The V and J genes are TRBV12-3 or TRBV12-4 and TRBJ1-1; possible D gene TRBD1, 5 bases. Trimming shortened V by 6 bases and J by 7 bases, and 9 bases separated the two germline ends. The CDR3 sequence is 11 residues long. CDR3 in DNA: TGTGCCAGCAGCTTCGGGGGTGAAGCTTTCTTT. Translated: CASSFGGEAFF.

V is TRBV18 and J is TRBJ2-7; unclear D gene. The CDR3 contains 14 residues. V dropped 6 bases and J dropped 3 bases, with 15 bases sitting between them. From germline, CDR1 is KGHSH and CDR2 LQKENI. The CDR3 sequence: CASSKSKIGYEQYF. CDR3 DNA sequence: TGTGCCAGCTCTAAATCCAAGATCGGCTACGAGCAGTACTTC. The complete variable domain, with remaining parts taken from reference TRBV18 and TRBJ2-7, reads NAGVMQNPRHLVRRRGQEARLRCSPMKGHSHVYWYRQLPEEGLKFMVYLQKENIIDESGMPKERFSAEFPKEGPSILRIQQVVRGDSAAYFCASSKSKIGYEQYFGPGTRLTVT.

This sequence joins TRBV10-3 and TRBJ2-1, with 9 nucleotides matching TRBD1. This CDR3 has 17 residues. Germline CDR1 ENHRY, CDR2 SYGVKD. Losses at the gene ends were 4 bases for V and 4 bases for J; bases not matched to a gene: 11. As DNA, the CDR3 is TGTGCCATCAGTGGTGCTTCTGGACAGGGGTTTTACAATGAGCAGTTCTTC. This encodes CAISGASGQGFYNEQFF.

The V call is TRBV7-3, the J call TRBJ2-1; a weak D match, TRBD1 (7 bases). Germline V gene data show CDR1 as SGHTA and CDR2 as FQGTGA. V dropped 0 bases and J dropped 4 bases, with 16 bases sitting between them. There are 17 residues in the CDR3. The CDR3 DNA follows: TGTGCCAGCAGCTTAACCCCGGACCCAGGGGGGTACAATGAGCAGTTCTTC. Its protein product is CASSLTPDPGGYNEQFF.

J is TRBJ2-3 and V is TRBV28; 11 bases are shared with TRBD2. V gave up 7 bases and J gave up 2 bases; unmatched junction bases: 11. The length of the CDR3 is 17 residues. CDR1 and CDR2 (germline): MDHEN, SYDVKM. The CDR3 loop is CASTEGGLAAITDTQYF. CDR3 sequence (DNA): TGTGCCAGCACCGAAGGGGGACTAGCGGCTATCACAGATACGCAGTATTTT.

This chain links TRBV10-2 with TRBJ2-7; D perhaps matches TRBD2 (6 bases). The length of the CDR3 is 16 residues. V was cut by 6 bases and J by 3 bases, with 21 bases left in between. The germline gives CDR1 WSHSY, CDR2 SAAADI. DNA of the CDR3: TGCGCCAGCAGACCCCTCCGCGGGACCGAGGACTACGAGCAGTACTTC. Its protein is CASRPLRGTEDYEQYF.

This chain connects TRBV2 to TRBJ1-4, with 8 bases identical to TRBD1. Germline trimming cut 4 bases from V and 5 bases from J; bases unmatched to any gene: 3. The CDR3 runs 14 residues. CDR1 is SNHLY, CDR2 FYNNEI, per germline. The CDR3 sequence is CASSAGGKNEKLFF. CDR3 DNA sequence: TGTGCCAGCAGTGCAGGGGGCAAAAATGAAAAACTGTTTTTT.

The CDR3, as DNA: TGTGCCAGCAGCACCGGGGGGACTTTCAATGAGCAGTTCTTC. This sequence encodes CASSTGGTFNEQFF. V usage is TRBV21-1 and J usage is TRBJ2-1; no DNA check was done on the table's D call, TRBD2. TRBV21-1 is listed as a pseudogene. The CDR3 runs to 14 residues.

The CDR3 nucleotides are TGTGCCTGGAGTGTTGGCCTCACCACTGAAGCTTTCTTT. It specifies CAWSVGLTTEAFF. This chain joins TRBV30 and TRBJ1-1, with no clear D. Trimming left V 0 bases short and J 4 bases short, with 9 bases between. Germline V gene sequence: CDR1 GTSNPN, CDR2 SVGIG (reference sequence). This CDR3 spans 13 amino acids. Variable domain in full (rest from reference TRBV30 and TRBJ1-1): SQTIHQWPATLVQPVGSPLSLECTVEGTSNPNLYWYRQAAGRGLQLLFYSVGIGQISSEVPQNLSASRPQDRQFILSSKKLLLSDSGFYLCAWSVGLTTEAFFGQGTRLTVV.

V is TRBV10-3 and J is TRBJ2-7; 8 positions match TRBD1. CDR1 ENHRY and CDR2 SYGVKD come from the germline V gene. V shed 6 bases and J 0 bases; nucleotides not matched to a gene: 4. This CDR3 comprises 14 residues. The CDR3 here is CAIRGGQDSYEQYF. The CDR3 nucleotides are TGTGCCATCAGGGGGGGACAGGACTCCTACGAGCAGTACTTC.

This clone has only a few counts. The chain is built from TRBV2 and TRBJ1-3, with TRBD1 matching over 8 bases. The J segment lost 1 base and the V segment lost 6 bases, leaving 5 bases of the junction unmatched. CDR3 length: 15 amino acids. Per the germline V gene, CDR1 is SNHLY and CDR2 is FYNNEI. The CDR3 nucleotides read TGTGCCAGCAGCGTACAGGGGGTATCTGGAAACACCATATATTTT. Its translation is CASSVQGVSGNTIYF. The variable domain in full, with the rest retrieved from reference TRBV2 and TRBJ1-3, is EPEVTQTPSHQVTQMGQEVILRCVPISNHLYFYWYRQILGQKVEFLVSFYNNEISEKSEIFDDQFSVERPDGSNFTLKIRSTKLEDSAMYFCASSVQGVSGNTIYFGEGSWLTVV.

V is TRBV12-3 or TRBV12-4 and J is TRBJ1-1; 10 bases match TRBD1. The CDR3 contains 12 residues. V shed 5 bases, J shed 9 bases, and the junction held 3 bases outside the gene matches. CDR3 loop: CASSPDRGQAFF. DNA for the CDR3: TGTGCCAGCAGTCCCGACAGGGGGCAAGCTTTCTTT.

The genes are TRBV9 and TRBJ2-5, with 13 bases identical to TRBD2. CDR1 is SGDLS and CDR2 is YYNGEE in the germline V gene. The CDR3 covers 19 residues. Trimming cost V 4 bases and J 0 bases; bases outside gene matches: 12. Here the CDR3 reads CASSTKGWGLAGNQETQYF. The CDR3, as DNA: TGTGCCAGCAGCACCAAGGGGTGGGGACTAGCGGGAAACCAAGAGACCCAGTACTTC. The complete variable domain, with remaining parts taken from reference TRBV9 and TRBJ2-5, reads DSGVTQTPKHLITATGQRVTLRCSPRSGDLSVYWYQQSLDQGLQFLIQYYNGEERAKGNILERFSAQQFPDLHSELNLSSLELGDSALYFCASSTKGWGLAGNQETQYFGPGTRLLVL.

This chain's CDR3 is CASSLWPYEQYF. CDR3 DNA sequence: TGTGCCAGCAGCTTGTGGCCTTACGAGCAGTACTTC. This chain joins TRBV5-5 and TRBJ2-7; D not resolved. The CDR3 is made up of 12 amino acids. V gave up 1 base and J gave up 4 bases, with 6 bases separating them. Germline CDR1 is SGHKS and CDR2 is YYEKEE (reference sequence).

This rearrangement joins TRBV29-1 to TRBJ2-1; D not certain. V lost 7 bases to trimming and J lost 5 bases, with 6 bases between them. The germline CDR1 and CDR2 sequences are SQVTM and ANQGSEA. This CDR3 contains 10 residues. For the CDR3, the DNA is TGCAGCGCACAAAACAATGAGCAGTTCTTC. Its protein product is CSAQNNEQFF.

This chain links TRBV19 with TRBJ1-4; D is ambiguous. Germline CDR1 is LNHDA and CDR2 is SQIVND (reference sequence). The CDR3 is 15 residues long. V lost 6 bases and J lost 0, with 11 bases in between. The CDR3 DNA reads TGTGCCAGTAGAGGCGGCATAGCAACTAATGAAAAACTGTTTTTT. This translates into CASRGGIATNEKLFF.